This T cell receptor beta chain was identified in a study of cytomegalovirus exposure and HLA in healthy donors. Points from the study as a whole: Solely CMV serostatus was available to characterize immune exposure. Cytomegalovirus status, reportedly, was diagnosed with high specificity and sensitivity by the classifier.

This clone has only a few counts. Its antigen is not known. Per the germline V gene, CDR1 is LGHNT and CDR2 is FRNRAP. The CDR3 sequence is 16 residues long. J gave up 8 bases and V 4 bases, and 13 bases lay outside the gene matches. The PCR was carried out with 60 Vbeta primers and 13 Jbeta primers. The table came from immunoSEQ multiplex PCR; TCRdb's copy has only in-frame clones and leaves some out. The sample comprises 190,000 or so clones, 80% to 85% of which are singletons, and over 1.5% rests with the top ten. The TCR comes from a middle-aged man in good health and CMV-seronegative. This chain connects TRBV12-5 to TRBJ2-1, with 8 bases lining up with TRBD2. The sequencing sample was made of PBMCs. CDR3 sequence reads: CASGSAGRTSIHEQFF. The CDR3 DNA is TGTGCTAGTGGTTCCGCCGGGAGGACTAGCATCCATGAGCAGTTCTTC.